This paragraph reports one TCR beta chain. Antigen specificity is unknown. The data belong to a study of T cell responses to AZD1222 COVID-19 vaccine. Background on the study: Pooled samples include second doses given at about 4 or 12 weeks. Whole-study results and caveats: Within unmutated variant regions lay the reported targets of nearly half of spike-specific TCRs. Spike as a whole was targeted by vaccine-associated CD4 TCRs, dominant at 160-218 and 743-854. Among the donors, most were white British and more were female, and clonal diversity was possibly underestimated.

V was pared by 0 bases and J by 0 bases, with 12 bases between. The germline CDR1 and CDR2 sequences are LNHNV and YYDKDF (reference sequence). The CDR3 loop spans 17 amino acids. Repertoires were generated with immunoSEQ multiplex PCR, while TCRdb's copy carries only in-frame clones and drops some. The table records 160,000 or so clones, approximately 90% of them present only once. The sequences come from peripheral blood, collected on day 0 of AZD1222 vaccination. The receptor was isolated from an adult in good health. The J gene is TRBJ1-3, the V gene TRBV15; maybe TRBD1 (5 bases). CDR3 DNA sequence: TGTGCCACCAGCAGAGATAGTTTGGGGGGCTCTGGAAACACCATATATTTT. It codes for CATSRDSLGGSGNTIYF. Supplemented by reference TRBV15 and TRBJ1-3, the full variable domain reads DAMVIQNPRYQVTQFGKPVTLSCSQTLNHNVMYWYQQKSSQAPKLLFHYYDKDFNNEADTPDNFQSRRPNTSFCFLDIRSPGLGDTAMYLCATSRDSLGGSGNTIYFGEGSWLTVV.